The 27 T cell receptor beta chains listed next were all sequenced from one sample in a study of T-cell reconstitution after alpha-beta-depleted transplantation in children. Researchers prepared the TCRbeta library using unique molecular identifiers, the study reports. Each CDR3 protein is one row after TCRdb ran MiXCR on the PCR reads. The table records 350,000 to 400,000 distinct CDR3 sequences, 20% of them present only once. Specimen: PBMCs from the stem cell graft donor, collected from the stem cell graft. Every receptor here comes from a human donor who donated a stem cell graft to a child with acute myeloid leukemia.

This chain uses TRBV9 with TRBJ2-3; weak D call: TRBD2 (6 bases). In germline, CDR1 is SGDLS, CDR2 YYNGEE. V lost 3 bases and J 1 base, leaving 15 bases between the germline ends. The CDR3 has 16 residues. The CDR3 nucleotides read TGTGCCAGCAGCGGCCCACGGCGGGACGGCACAGATACGCAGTATTTT. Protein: CASSGPRRDGTDTQYF.

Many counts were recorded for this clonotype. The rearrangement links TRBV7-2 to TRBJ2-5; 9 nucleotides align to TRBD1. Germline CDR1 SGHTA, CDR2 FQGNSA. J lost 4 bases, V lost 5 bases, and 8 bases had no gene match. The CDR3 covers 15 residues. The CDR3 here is CASSVDRGGGETQYF. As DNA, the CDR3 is TGTGCCAGCAGCGTCGACAGGGGGGGAGGAGAGACCCAGTACTTC.

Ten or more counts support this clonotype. CDR3 loop: CASSLVRGNKETQYF. The CDR3 DNA sequence: TGTGCCAGCAGTTTAGTCAGGGGAAACAAAGAGACCCAGTACTTC. The rearrangement uses TRBV12-3 or TRBV12-4 and TRBJ2-5, with a possible D match to TRBD1 (6 bases). The CDR3 spans 15 residues. Trimming shortened V by 1 base and J by 3 bases, and 12 bases separated the two germline ends.

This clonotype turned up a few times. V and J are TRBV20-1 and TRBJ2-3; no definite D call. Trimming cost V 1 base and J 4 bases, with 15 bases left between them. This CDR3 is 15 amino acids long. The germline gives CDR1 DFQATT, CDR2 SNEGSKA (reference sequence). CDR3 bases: TGCAGTGCTAGAGGGGGATTTCTGTCGGCAGATACGCAGTATTTT. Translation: CSARGGFLSADTQYF.

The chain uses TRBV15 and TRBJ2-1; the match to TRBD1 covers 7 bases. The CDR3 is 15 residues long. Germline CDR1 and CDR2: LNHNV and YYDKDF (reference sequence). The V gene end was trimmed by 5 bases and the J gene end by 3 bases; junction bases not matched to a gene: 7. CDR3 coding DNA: TGTGCCACCAGCCTTCCTCGGGACAGCTACAATGAGCAGTTCTTC. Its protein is CATSLPRDSYNEQFF. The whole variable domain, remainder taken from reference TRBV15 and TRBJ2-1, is DAMVIQNPRYQVTQFGKPVTLSCSQTLNHNVMYWYQQKSSQAPKLLFHYYDKDFNNEADTPDNFQSRRPNTSFCFLDIRSPGLGDTAMYLCATSLPRDSYNEQFFGPGTRLTVL.

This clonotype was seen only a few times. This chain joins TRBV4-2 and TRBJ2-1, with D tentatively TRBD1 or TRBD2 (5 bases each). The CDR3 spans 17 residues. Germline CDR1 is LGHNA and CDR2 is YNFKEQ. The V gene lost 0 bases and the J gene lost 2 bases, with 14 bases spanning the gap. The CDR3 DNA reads TGTGCCAGCAGCCAAGATCTGGGACCGAATACCTACAATGAGCAGTTCTTC. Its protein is CASSQDLGPNTYNEQFF.

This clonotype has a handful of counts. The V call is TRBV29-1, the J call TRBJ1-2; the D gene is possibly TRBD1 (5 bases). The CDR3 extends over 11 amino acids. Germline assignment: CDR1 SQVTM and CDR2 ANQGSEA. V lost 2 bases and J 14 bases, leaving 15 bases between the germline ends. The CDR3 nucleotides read TGCAGCGTTGAAAGGGGACGGACCTTTACCTTC. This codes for CSVERGRTFTF.

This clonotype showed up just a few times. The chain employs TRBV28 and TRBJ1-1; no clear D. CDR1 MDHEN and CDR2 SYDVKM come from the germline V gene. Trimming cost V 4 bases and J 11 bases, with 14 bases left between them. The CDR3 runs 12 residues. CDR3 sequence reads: CASSSLHRFAFF. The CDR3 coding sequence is TGTGCCAGCAGTTCCCTCCATCGTTTTGCTTTCTTT.

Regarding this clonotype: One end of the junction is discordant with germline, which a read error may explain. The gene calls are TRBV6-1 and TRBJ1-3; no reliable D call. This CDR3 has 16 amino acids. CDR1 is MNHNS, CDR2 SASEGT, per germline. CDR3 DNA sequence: TGTGCCGGCAGTCCCTCAGGATCGACCCTTGGAAACACCATATATTTT. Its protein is CAGSPSGSTLGNTIYF.

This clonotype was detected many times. The CDR3 is CASSVTYTEAFF. Written as DNA, the CDR3 is TGTGCCAGCAGCGTTACATACACTGAAGCTTTCTTT. The chain recombines TRBV25-1 with TRBJ1-1; D unresolved. Germline V gene data show CDR1 as MGHDK and CDR2 as SYGVNS. V was pared by 6 bases and J by 3 bases, with 8 bases between. The length of the CDR3 is 12 residues.

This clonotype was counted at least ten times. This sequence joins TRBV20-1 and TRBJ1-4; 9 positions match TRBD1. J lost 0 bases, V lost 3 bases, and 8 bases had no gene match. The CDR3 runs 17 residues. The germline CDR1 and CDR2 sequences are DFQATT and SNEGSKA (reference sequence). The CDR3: CSARPPRQGATNEKLFF. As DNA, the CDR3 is TGCAGTGCTAGGCCCCCGAGACAGGGGGCAACTAATGAAAAACTGTTTTTT.

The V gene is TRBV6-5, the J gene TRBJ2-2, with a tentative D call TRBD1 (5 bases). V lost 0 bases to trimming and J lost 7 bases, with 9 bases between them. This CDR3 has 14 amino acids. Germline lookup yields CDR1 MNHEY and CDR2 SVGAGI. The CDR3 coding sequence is TGTGCCAGCAGTTACTCGAAGGGGCACGGGGAGCTGTTTTTT. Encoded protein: CASSYSKGHGELFF.

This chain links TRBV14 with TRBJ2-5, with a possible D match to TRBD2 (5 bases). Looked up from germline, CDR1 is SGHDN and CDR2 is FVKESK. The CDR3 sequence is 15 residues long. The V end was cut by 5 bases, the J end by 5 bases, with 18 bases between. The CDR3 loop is CASSSFGVDEETQYF. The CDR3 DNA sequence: TGTGCCAGCAGCAGTTTCGGGGTAGACGAGGAGACCCAGTACTTC.

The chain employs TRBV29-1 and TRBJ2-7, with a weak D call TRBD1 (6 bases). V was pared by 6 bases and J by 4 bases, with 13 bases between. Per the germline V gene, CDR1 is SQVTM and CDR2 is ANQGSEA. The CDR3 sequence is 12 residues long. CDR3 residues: CSVRDMKYEQYF. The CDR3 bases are TGCAGCGTCCGGGACATGAAATACGAGCAGTACTTC.

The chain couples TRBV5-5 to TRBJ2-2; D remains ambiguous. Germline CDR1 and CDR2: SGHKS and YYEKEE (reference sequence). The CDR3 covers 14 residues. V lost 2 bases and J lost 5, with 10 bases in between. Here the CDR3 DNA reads TGTGCCAGCAGCTTTCCGGTCGGAACCGGGGAGCTGTTTTTT. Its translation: CASSFPVGTGELFF.

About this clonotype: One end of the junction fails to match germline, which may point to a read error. Here the CDR3 reads CASSFGTSIDTQYF. In DNA, the CDR3 is TGTGCCAGCAGTTTCGGGACTAGCATAGATACGCAGTATTTT. This chain connects TRBV12-3 or TRBV12-4 to TRBJ2-3; 9 bases fit TRBD2. The CDR3 covers 14 residues.

CDR3 sequence: CSGAAGSSSYNEQFF. For the CDR3, the DNA is TGCAGTGGAGCTGCAGGGTCGAGCTCCTACAATGAGCAGTTCTTC. The rearrangement joins TRBV20-1 to TRBJ2-1; TRBD1 is a possible D gene (5 bases). The CDR3 covers 15 residues. Germline CDR1 is DFQATT and CDR2 is SNEGSKA (reference sequence). V lost 7 bases to trimming and J lost 0 bases, with 16 bases between them.

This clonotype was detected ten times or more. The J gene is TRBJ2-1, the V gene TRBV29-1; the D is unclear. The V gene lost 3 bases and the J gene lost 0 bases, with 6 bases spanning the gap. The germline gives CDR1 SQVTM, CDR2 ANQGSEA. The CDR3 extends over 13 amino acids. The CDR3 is CSVDATSYNEQFF. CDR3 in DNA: TGCAGCGTTGATGCAACCTCCTACAATGAGCAGTTCTTC.

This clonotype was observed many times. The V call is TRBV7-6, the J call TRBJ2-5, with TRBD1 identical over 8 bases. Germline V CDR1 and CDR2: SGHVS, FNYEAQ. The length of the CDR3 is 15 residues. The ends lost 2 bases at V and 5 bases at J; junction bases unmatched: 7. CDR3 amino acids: CASSLSQGAGETQYF. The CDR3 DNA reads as TGTGCCAGCAGCTTAAGTCAGGGGGCGGGGGAGACCCAGTACTTC. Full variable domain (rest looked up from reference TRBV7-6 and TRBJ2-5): GAGVSQSPRYKVTKRGQDVALRCDPISGHVSLYWYRQALGQGPEFLTYFNYEAQQDKSGLPNDRFSAERPEGSISTLTIQRTEQRDSAMYRCASSLSQGAGETQYFGPGTRLLVL.

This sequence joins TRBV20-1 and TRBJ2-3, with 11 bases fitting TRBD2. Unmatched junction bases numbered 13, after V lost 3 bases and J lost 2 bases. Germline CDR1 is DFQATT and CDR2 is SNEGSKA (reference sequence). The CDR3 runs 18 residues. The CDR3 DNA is TGCAGTGCTAGGATCCTTCGTAGCGGGAGGGTCTCCACAGATACGCAGTATTTT. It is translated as CSARILRSGRVSTDTQYF.

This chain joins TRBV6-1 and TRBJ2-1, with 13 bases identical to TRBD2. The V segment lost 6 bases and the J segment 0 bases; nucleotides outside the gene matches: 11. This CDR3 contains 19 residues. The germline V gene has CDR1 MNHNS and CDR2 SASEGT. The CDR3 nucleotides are TGTGCCAGCAGGCCCGGGACTAGCGGGACCCCACGCTCCTACAATGAGCAGTTCTTC. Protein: CASRPGTSGTPRSYNEQFF.

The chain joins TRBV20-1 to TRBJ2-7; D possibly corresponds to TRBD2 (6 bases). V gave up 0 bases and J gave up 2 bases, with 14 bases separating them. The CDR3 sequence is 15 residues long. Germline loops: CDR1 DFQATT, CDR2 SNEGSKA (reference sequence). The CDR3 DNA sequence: TGCAGTGCTAGAGAGTTGGCGGGGCCTACCTACGAGCAGTACTTC. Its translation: CSARELAGPTYEQYF.

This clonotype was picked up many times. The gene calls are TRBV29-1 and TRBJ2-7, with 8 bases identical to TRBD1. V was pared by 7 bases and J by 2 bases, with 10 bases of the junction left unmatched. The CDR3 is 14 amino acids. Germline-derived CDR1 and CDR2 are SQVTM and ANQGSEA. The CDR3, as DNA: TGCAGCGCCGTCGGGACAGGAACCACCTACGAGCAGTACTTC. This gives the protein CSAVGTGTTYEQYF.

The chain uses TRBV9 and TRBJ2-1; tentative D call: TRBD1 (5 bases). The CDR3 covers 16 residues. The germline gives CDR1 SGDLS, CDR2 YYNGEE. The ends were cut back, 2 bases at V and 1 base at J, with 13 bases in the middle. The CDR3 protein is CASSVIRAGSYNEQFF. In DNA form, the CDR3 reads TGTGCCAGCAGCGTGATCAGGGCAGGGTCCTACAATGAGCAGTTCTTC.

The CDR3 is CASSLLAGNSYEQYF. The DNA of the CDR3 is TGTGCCAGCAGTTTATTGGCGGGGAACTCCTACGAGCAGTACTTC. The V call is TRBV27, the J call TRBJ2-7; D is possibly TRBD2 (6 bases). CDR3 size: 15 residues. V lost 1 base, J lost 0 bases, and 10 bases lay in between. Germline loops: CDR1 MNHEY, CDR2 SMNVEV (reference sequence).

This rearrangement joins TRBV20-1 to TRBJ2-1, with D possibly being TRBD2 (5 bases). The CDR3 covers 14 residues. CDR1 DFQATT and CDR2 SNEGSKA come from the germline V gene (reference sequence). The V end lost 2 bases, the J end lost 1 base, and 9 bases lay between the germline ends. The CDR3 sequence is CSARKGVSYNEQFF. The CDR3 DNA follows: TGCAGTGCTAGAAAGGGAGTTTCCTACAATGAGCAGTTCTTC.

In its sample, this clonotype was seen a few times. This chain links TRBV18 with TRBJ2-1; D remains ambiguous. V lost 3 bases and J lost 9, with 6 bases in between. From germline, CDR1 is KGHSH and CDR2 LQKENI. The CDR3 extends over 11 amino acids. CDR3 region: CASSPRSEQFF. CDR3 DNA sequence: TGTGCCAGCTCACCGCGGAGTGAGCAGTTCTTC.